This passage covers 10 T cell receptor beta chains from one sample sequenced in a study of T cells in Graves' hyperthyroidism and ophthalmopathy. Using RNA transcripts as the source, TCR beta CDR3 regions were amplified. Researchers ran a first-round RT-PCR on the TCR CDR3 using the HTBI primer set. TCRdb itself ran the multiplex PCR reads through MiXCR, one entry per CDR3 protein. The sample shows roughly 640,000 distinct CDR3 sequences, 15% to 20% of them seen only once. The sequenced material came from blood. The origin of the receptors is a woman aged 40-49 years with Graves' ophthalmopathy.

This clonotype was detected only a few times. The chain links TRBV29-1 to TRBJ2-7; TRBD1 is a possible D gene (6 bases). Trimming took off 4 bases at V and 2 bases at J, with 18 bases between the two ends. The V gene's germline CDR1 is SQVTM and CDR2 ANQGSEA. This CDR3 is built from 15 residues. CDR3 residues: CSVVRSLGAPYEQYF. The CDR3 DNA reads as TGCAGCGTTGTAAGGAGTTTGGGGGCTCCCTACGAGCAGTACTTC.

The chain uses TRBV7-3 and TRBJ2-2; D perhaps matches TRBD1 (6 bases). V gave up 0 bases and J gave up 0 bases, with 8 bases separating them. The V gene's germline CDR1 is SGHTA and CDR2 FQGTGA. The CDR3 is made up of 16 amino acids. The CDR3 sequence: CASSLTGGANTGELFF. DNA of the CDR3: TGTGCCAGCAGCTTAACAGGGGGAGCGAACACCGGGGAGCTGTTTTTT.

The CDR3 loop reads CSAKDRGYQPQHF. Written as DNA, the CDR3 is TGCAGTGCTAAGGACAGGGGGTATCAGCCCCAGCATTTT. The chain carries TRBV20-1 and TRBJ1-5, with 10 nucleotides matching TRBD1. The J segment lost 5 bases and the V segment lost 4 bases, leaving 2 bases of the junction unmatched. Germline V gene data show CDR1 as DFQATT and CDR2 as SNEGSKA (reference sequence). This CDR3 has 13 residues.

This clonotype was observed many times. CDR3 bases: TGCAGTGCTAGTCGTCACAATGAGCAGTTCTTC. The encoded protein is CSASRHNEQFF. V and J are TRBV20-1 and TRBJ2-1; D is ambiguous. V lost 3 bases and J 5 bases, leaving 5 bases between the germline ends. Germline CDR1 DFQATT, CDR2 SNEGSKA (reference sequence). This CDR3 spans 11 amino acids.

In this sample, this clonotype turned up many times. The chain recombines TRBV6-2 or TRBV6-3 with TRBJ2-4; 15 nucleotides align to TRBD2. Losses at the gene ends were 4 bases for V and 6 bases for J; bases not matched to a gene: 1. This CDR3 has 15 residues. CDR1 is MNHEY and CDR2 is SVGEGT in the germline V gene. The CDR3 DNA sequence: TGTGCCAGCAGTTCGGGACTAGCGGGAGGAAACATTCAGTACTTC. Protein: CASSSGLAGGNIQYF.

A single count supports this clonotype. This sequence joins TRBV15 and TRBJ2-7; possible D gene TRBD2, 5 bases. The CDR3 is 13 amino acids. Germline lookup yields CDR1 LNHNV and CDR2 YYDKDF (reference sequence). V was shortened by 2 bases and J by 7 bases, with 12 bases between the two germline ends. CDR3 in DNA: TGTGCCACCAGCAGAAGGACTGGAGTAGAGCAGTACTTC. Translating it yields CATSRRTGVEQYF.

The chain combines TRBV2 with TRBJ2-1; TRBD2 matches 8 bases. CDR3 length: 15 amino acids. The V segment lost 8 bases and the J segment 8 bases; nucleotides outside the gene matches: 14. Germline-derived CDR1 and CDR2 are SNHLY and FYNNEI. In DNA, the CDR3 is TGTGCCAGCTTACCCCCGGGACGGGGGGGCGATGAGCAGTTCTTC. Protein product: CASLPPGRGGDEQFF.

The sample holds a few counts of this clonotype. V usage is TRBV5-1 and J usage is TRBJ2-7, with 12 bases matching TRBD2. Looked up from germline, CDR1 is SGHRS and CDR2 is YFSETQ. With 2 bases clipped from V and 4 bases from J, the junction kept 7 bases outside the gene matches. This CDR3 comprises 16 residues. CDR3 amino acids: CASSFDGTSGYYEQYF. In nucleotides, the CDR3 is TGCGCCAGCAGCTTCGACGGGACTAGCGGGTATTACGAGCAGTACTTC.

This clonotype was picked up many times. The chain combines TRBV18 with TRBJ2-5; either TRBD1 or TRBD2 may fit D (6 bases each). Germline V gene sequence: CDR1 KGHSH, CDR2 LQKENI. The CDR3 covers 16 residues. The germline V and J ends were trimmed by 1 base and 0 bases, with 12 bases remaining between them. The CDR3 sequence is CASSPLGGGYQETQYF. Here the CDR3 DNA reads TGTGCCAGCTCACCACTTGGAGGGGGGTACCAAGAGACCCAGTACTTC.

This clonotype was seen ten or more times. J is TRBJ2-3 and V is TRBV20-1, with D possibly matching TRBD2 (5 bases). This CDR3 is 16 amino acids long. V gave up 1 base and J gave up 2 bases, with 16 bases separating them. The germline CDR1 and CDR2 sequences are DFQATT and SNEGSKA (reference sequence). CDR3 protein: CSARVPGWDLTDTQYF. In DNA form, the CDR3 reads TGCAGTGCTAGAGTCCCGGGGTGGGATCTCACAGATACGCAGTATTTT.